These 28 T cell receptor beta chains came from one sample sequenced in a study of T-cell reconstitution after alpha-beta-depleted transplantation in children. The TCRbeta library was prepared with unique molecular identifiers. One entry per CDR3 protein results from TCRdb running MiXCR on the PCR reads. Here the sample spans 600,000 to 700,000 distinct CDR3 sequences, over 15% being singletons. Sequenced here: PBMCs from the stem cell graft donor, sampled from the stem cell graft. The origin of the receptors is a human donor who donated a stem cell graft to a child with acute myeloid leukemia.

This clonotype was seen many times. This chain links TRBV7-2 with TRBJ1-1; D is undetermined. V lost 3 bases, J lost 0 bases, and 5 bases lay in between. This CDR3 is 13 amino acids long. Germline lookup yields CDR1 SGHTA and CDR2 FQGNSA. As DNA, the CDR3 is TGTGCCAGCAGCTTTAATCTGAACACTGAAGCTTTCTTT. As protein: CASSFNLNTEAFF.

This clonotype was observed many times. Here the CDR3 DNA reads TGTGCCAGCAGCCCCGGGACAGGGATCTACGAGCAGTACTTC. This translates into CASSPGTGIYEQYF. This chain links TRBV6-1 with TRBJ2-7; 9 bases match TRBD1. This CDR3 is 14 amino acids long. Per the germline V gene, CDR1 is MNHNS and CDR2 is SASEGT. V lost 6 bases and J lost 3; bases outside the gene matches: 6.

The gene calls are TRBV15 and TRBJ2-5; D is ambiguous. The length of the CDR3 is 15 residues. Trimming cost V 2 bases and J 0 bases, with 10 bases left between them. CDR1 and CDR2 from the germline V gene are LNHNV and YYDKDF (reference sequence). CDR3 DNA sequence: TGTGCCACCAGCAGAAGTAGGAACTACCAAGAGACCCAGTACTTC. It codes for CATSRSRNYQETQYF.

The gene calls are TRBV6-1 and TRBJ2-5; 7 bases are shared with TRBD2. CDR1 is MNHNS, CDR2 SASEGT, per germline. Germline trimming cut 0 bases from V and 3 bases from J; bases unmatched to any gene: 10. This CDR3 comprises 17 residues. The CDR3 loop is CASSEAAFTAGEETQYF. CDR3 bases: TGTGCCAGCAGTGAAGCCGCCTTCACGGCGGGGGAAGAGACCCAGTACTTC.

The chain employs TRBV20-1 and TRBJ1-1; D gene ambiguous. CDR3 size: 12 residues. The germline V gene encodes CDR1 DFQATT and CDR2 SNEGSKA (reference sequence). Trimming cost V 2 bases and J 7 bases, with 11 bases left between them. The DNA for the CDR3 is TGCAGTGCTAGAAAAGTGGACGGTGAAGCTTTCTTT. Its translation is CSARKVDGEAFF.

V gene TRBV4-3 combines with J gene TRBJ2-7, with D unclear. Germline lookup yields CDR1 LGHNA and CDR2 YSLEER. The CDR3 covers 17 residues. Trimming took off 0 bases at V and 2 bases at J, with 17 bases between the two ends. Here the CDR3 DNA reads TGCGCCAGCAGCCAAGATTTTACGTACCAAACCGCCTACGAGCAGTACTTC. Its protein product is CASSQDFTYQTAYEQYF.

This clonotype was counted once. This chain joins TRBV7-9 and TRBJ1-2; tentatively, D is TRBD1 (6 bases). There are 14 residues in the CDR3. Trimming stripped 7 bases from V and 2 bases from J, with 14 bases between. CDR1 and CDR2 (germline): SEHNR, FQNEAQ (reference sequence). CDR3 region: CASTPGGTNYGYTF. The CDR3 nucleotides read TGTGCCAGCACCCCCGGGGGCACCAACTATGGCTACACCTTC.

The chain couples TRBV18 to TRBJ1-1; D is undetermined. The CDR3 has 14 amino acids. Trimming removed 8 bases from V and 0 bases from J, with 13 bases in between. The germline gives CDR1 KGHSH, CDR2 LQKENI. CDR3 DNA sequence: TGTGCCAGCCCAAGAGAAGGGCTGAACACTGAAGCTTTCTTT. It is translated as CASPREGLNTEAFF.

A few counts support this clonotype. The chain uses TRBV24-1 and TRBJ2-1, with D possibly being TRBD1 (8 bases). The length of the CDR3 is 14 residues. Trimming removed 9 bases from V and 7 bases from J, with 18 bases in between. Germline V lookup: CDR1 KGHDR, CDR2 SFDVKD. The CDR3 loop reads CATQPTGEGNEQFF. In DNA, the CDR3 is TGTGCCACCCAGCCGACAGGGGAGGGAAATGAGCAGTTCTTC.

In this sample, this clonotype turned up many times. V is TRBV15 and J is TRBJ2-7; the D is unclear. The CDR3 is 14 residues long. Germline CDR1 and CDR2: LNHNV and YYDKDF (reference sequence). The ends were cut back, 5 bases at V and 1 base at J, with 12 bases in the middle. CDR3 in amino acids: CATSPGSLSYEQYF. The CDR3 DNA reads TGTGCCACCAGCCCAGGCTCCCTGTCCTACGAGCAGTACTTC.

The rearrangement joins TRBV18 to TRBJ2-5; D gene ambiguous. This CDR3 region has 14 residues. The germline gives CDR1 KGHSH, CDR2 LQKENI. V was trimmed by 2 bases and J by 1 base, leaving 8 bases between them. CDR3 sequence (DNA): TGTGCCAGCTCACCAGAAGACGGCCAAGAGACCCAGTACTTC. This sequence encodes CASSPEDGQETQYF. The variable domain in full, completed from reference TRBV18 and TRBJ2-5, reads NAGVMQNPRHLVRRRGQEARLRCSPMKGHSHVYWYRQLPEEGLKFMVYLQKENIIDESGMPKERFSAEFPKEGPSILRIQQVVRGDSAAYFCASSPEDGQETQYFGPGTRLLVL.

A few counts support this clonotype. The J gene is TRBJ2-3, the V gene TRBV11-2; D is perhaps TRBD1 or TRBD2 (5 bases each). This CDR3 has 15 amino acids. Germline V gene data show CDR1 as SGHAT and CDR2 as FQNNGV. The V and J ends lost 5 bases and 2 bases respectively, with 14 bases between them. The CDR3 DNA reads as TGTGCCAGCAGCCCAATCGGGGACCCCACAGATACGCAGTATTTT. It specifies CASSPIGDPTDTQYF. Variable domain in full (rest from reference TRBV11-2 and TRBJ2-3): EAGVAQSPRYKIIEKRQSVAFWCNPISGHATLYWYQQILGQGPKLLIQFQNNGVVDDSQLPKDRFSAERLKGVDSTLKIQPAKLEDSAVYLCASSPIGDPTDTQYFGPGTRLTVL.

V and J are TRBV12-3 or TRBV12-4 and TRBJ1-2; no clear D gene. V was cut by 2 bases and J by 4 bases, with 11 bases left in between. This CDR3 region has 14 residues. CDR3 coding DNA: TGTGCCAGCAGTTTAAAGTCGGAGGTCTATGGCTACACCTTC. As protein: CASSLKSEVYGYTF.

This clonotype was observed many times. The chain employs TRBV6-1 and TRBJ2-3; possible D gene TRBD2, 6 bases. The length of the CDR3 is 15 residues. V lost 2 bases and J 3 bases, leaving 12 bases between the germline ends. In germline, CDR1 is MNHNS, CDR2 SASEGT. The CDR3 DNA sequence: TGTGCCAGCAGTGAAAGTAGCGGCTGGACAGATACGCAGTATTTT. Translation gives CASSESSGWTDTQYF.

As DNA, the CDR3 is TGCAGTCTCCATGAGCGGGGGGGCCGGGATACGCAGTATTTT. It is translated as CSLHERGGRDTQYF. The rearrangement uses TRBV20-1 and TRBJ2-3; 10 positions agree with TRBD2. The V gene end was trimmed by 8 bases and the J gene end by 6 bases; junction bases not matched to a gene: 11. The CDR3 has 14 residues. Germline V gene data show CDR1 as DFQATT and CDR2 as SNEGSKA (reference sequence).

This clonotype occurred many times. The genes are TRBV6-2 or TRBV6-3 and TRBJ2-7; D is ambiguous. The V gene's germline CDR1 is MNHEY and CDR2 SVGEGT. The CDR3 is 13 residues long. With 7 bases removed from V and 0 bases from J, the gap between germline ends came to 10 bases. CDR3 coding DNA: TGTGCCAGCATTCCAAGGAGCTCCTACGAGCAGTACTTC. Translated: CASIPRSSYEQYF.

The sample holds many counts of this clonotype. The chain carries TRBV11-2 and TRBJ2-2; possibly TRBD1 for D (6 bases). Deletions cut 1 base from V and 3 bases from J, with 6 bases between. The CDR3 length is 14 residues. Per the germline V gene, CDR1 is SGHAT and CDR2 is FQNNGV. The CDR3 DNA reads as TGTGCCAGCAGCTTAGCAGGGGACACCGGGGAGCTGTTTTTT. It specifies CASSLAGDTGELFF.

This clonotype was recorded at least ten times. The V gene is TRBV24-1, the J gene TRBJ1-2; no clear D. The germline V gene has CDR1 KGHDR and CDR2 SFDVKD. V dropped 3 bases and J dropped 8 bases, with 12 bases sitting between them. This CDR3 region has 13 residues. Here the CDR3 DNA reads TGTGCCACCAGTGATAGTGGCAGAAGAGGCTACACCTTC. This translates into CATSDSGRRGYTF.

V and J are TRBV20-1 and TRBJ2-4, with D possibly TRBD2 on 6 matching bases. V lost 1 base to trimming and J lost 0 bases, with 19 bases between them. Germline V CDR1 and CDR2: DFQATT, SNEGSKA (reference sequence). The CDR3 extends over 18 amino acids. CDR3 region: CSARADGGYALAKNIQYF. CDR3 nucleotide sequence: TGCAGTGCTAGAGCGGACGGAGGGTACGCTTTAGCCAAAAACATTCAGTACTTC.

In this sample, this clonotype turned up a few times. The CDR3, as DNA: TGTGCCAGCACGGACCGGGACAGTTGGCCCTACGAGCAGTACTTC. Protein sequence: CASTDRDSWPYEQYF. This sequence joins TRBV12-3 or TRBV12-4 and TRBJ2-7; 7 nucleotides line up with TRBD1. After removal of 7 bases from V and 2 bases from J, the junction contained 11 bases not matched to a gene. The CDR3 totals 15 residues.

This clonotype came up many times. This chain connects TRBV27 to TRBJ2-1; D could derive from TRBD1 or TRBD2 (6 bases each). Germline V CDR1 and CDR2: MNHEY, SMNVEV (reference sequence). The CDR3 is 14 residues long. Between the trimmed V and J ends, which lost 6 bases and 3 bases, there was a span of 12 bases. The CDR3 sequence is CASRRDTGYNEQFF. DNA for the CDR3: TGTGCCAGCAGGCGGGACACCGGCTACAATGAGCAGTTCTTC.

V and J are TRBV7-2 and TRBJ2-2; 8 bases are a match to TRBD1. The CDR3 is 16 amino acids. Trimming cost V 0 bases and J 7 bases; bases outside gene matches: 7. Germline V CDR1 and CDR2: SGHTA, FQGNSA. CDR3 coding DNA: TGTGCCAGCAGCTTAGCTGGACAGGGTTCTGGCGGGGAGCTGTTTTTT. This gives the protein CASSLAGQGSGGELFF.

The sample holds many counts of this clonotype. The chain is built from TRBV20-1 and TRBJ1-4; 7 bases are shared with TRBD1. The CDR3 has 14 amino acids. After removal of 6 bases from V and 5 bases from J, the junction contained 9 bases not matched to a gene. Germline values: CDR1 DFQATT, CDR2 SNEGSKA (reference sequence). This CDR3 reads CSALGTDSNEKLFF. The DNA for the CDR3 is TGCAGTGCCCTAGGGACAGACTCAAATGAAAAACTGTTTTTT.

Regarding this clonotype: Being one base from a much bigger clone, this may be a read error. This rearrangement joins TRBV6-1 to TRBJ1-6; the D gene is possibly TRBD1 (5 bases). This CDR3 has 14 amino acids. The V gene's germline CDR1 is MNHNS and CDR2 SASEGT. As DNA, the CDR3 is TGTGCCAGGTCAAGGGGCTCCTATAATCCACCCCTCCACTTT. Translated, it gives CARSRGSYNPPLHF.

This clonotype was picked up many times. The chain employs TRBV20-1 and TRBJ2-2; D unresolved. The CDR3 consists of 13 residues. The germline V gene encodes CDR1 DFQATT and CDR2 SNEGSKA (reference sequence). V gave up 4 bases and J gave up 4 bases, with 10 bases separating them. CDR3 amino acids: CSAKLLPTGELFF. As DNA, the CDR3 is TGCAGTGCTAAGTTACTTCCCACCGGGGAGCTGTTTTTT.

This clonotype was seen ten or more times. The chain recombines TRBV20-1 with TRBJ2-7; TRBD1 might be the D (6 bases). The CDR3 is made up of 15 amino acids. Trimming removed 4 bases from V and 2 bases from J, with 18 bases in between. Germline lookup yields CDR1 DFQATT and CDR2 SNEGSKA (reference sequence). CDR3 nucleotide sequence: TGCAGTGCTACTCGAGGACAGAAACCGCCCTACGAGCAGTACTTC. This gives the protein CSATRGQKPPYEQYF.

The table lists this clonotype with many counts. The CDR3 DNA reads as TGCAGTGCTAGAGGGGTGGGGAACACTGAAGCTTTCTTT. It codes for CSARGVGNTEAFF. The chain joins TRBV20-1 to TRBJ1-1; D unclear. The CDR3 spans 13 residues. V dropped 1 base and J dropped 1 base, with 7 bases sitting between them. The germline V gene encodes CDR1 DFQATT and CDR2 SNEGSKA (reference sequence).

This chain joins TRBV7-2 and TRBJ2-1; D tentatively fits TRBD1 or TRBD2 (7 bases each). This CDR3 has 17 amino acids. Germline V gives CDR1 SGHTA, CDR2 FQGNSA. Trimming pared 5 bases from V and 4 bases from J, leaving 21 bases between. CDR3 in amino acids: CASSEPRGGGSYNEQFF. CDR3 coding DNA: TGTGCCAGCAGCGAACCCAGGGGGGGGGGTAGTTACAATGAGCAGTTCTTC.